Listed below are T cell receptor beta chains from one sample, sequenced in a study of shared clonotypes between healthy human individuals. Measured with immunoSEQ multiplex PCR; TCRdb has only the in-frame clones, and not every one. The table lists about 2.4 million clones, roughly 93% of them singletons. The specimen was naive CD4+ T cells from PBMCs. These receptors all come from a man aged 18 to 30 in good health. Some clones in this sample may be carry-over from other donors' samples. Both conserved end residues are part of each CDR3. A D gene is named only where the DNA matches it firmly. Clone size is not always given. Where it is, it says once, few, many or a class for expanded clones.

v_call,d_call,clone_size,j_call,cdr3_nt,cdr3_aa
TRBV28,-,-,TRBJ2-7,TGTGCCAGCAGTTTAGGGCGGGGCCCCCGGGGCTACGAGCAGTACTTC,CASSLGRGPRGYEQYF
TRBV30,-,-,TRBJ1-5,TGTGCCTGGAGAGGTCCTGGGAGCAATCAGCCCCAGCATTTT,CAWRGPGSNQPQHF
TRBV5-4,-,-,TRBJ2-1,TGTGCCAGCAGCTTGGACGTCTCCTACAATGAGCAGTTCTTC,CASSLDVSYNEQFF
TRBV2,-,-,TRBJ1-4,TGTGCCAGCAGTACTTACAGGGCAACTAATGAAAAACTGTTTTTT,CASSTYRATNEKLFF
TRBV18,-,-,TRBJ1-1,TGTGCCAGCTCACCCGGGGTAATGGACACTGAAGCTTTCTTT,CASSPGVMDTEAFF
TRBV2,-,-,TRBJ2-5,TGTGCCAGCAGAACGGAGACCCAGTACTTC,CASRTETQYF
TRBV21-1,-,-,TRBJ1-1,TGTGCCAGCAGCAAAGTTGGGGACAGGGGATCGGACACTGAAGCTTTCTTT,CASSKVGDRGSDTEAFF
TRBV6-1,TRBD1,-,TRBJ1-5,TGTGCCAGCAGTGGAGACAGGGCCTGGGAGCCCCAGCATTTT,CASSGDRAWEPQHF
TRBV28,-,-,TRBJ2-7,TGTGCCAGCAGACCAGGGTCATCCTACGAGCAGTACTTC,CASRPGSSYEQYF
TRBV19,TRBD1,once,TRBJ2-5,TGTGCCAGTAGTATAATTAAGGGGGCGCGAGAGACCCAGTACTTC,CASSIIKGARETQYF
TRBV18,-,-,TRBJ1-1,TGTGCCAGCACCCTACGAACCACAGGACACACTGAAGCTTTCTTT,CASTLRTTGHTEAFF
TRBV27,-,-,TRBJ1-4,TGTGCCAGCAGTTTATCGCTCGGAACAACTAATGAAAAACTGTTTTTT,CASSLSLGTTNEKLFF
TRBV7-3,-,few,TRBJ2-7,TGTGCCAGCGGCATACAGGGTGGAAGTTCCTACGAGCAGTACTTC,CASGIQGGSSYEQYF
TRBV5-1,-,-,TRBJ1-1,TGCGCCAGCAGAATTAACGGGGGGCTGAACACTGAAGCTTTCTTT,CASRINGGLNTEAFF
TRBV29-1,-,-,TRBJ2-1,TGCAGCGTCGATAGCGGAATCCTCTACAATGAGCAGTTCTTC,CSVDSGILYNEQFF
TRBV30,-,-,TRBJ2-1,TGTGCCTGGAGTAACCGGGGGCGCGGTGAGCAGTTCTTC,CAWSNRGRGEQFF
TRBV10-3,TRBD1,-,TRBJ2-1,TGTGCCATCAGTGAGTCGAGGGACAGGGACAGGTTGAATGAGCAGTTCTTC,CAISESRDRDRLNEQFF
TRBV28,TRBD2,once,TRBJ2-7,TGTGCCAGCAGCCCCGTGATGCTAGCGGGCACCTACGAGCAGTACTTC,CASSPVMLAGTYEQYF
TRBV29-1,TRBD1,-,TRBJ2-7,TGCAGCGCAGGGGGTCCCTACGAGCAGTACTTC,CSAGGPYEQYF
TRBV6-6,TRBD1,-,TRBJ2-7,TGTGCCAGCAGGACAGGGGGGGGCTCCTACGAGCAGTACTTC,CASRTGGGSYEQYF
TRBV27,-,once,TRBJ2-7,TGTGCCAGCAGTTTATCGGGCCTAGGCTCCTACGAGCAGTACTTC,CASSLSGLGSYEQYF
TRBV28,-,-,TRBJ2-5,TGTGCCAGCAGGCCGACTGGGGTGGGGCACCAGTACTTC,CASRPTGVGHQYF
TRBV30,-,-,TRBJ1-1,TGTGCCTGGAGTACTGGGGGGAACACTGAAGCTTTCTTT,CAWSTGGNTEAFF
TRBV5-1,TRBD2,few,TRBJ2-2,TGCGCCGGTAGACTAGCGAGCGCCGGGGAGCTGTTTTTT,CAGRLASAGELFF
TRBV7-2,-,-,TRBJ1-1,TGTGCCAGCAGCCCGCAACCGAACACTGAAGCTTTCTTT,CASSPQPNTEAFF
TRBV14,TRBD1,-,TRBJ2-7,TGTGCCAGCAGCCTGTGGACAGGAGATTACGAGCAGTACTTC,CASSLWTGDYEQYF
TRBV11-2,TRBD2,-,TRBJ2-7,TGTGCCAGCAGAGTTCCCGGGAGGAGAGGCTACGAGCAGTACTTC,CASRVPGRRGYEQYF
TRBV4-1,-,-,TRBJ1-3,TGCGCCAGCAGCCAAGATCCTCAGGGATTGTCTGGAAACACCATATATTTT,CASSQDPQGLSGNTIYF
TRBV7-9,-,-,TRBJ2-7,TGTGCCAGCAGCTCAAACTACGAGCAGTACTTC,CASSSNYEQYF
TRBV10-3,TRBD1,-,TRBJ2-1,TGTGCCATCAGCGGACAGGGCAATGAGCAGTTCTTC,CAISGQGNEQFF
TRBV28,TRBD2,-,TRBJ2-2,TGTGCCAGCAGTCGACTAGCGGGGGGCACCGGGGAGCTGTTTTTT,CASSRLAGGTGELFF
TRBV7-2,TRBD1,-,TRBJ2-2,TGTGCCAGCAGCCGAAACAGGGGAGGGGAGCTGTTTTTT,CASSRNRGGELFF
TRBV2,-,-,TRBJ2-3,TGTGCCAGGGGAGTCGGGACACATGGCACAGATACGCAGTATTTT,CARGVGTHGTDTQYF
TRBV5-4,-,-,TRBJ1-6,TGTGCCAGCAGCCACGGCTCAGAGATCAATAATTCACCCCTCCACTTT,CASSHGSEINNSPLHF
TRBV5-1,-,-,TRBJ1-5,TGCGCCAGCAGCTTGGCCCAGGATCAGCCCCAGCATTTT,CASSLAQDQPQHF
TRBV28,-,once,TRBJ1-1,TGTGCCAGCAGTTCTCGAGGGAAAGCTTTCTTT,CASSSRGKAFF
TRBV7-3,-,once,TRBJ2-2,TGTGCCAACAGCTCCCCCCCTGGCGGGACGAACACCGGGGAGCTGTTTTTT,CANSSPPGGTNTGELFF
TRBV6-5,-,-,TRBJ2-7,TGTGCCAGCAGTTACGGTGCAGGGACGAACGAGCAGTACTTC,CASSYGAGTNEQYF
TRBV2,-,once,TRBJ2-1,TGTGCCAGCACCCCTCAGACTCCACCCAATGAGCAGTTCTTC,CASTPQTPPNEQFF
TRBV5-1,-,-,TRBJ1-1,TGCGCCAGCAGCTTGGGCGGGGGCAGAAGGGACACTGAAGCTTTCTTT,CASSLGGGRRDTEAFF
TRBV28,TRBD1,-,TRBJ1-4,TGTGCCAGCAGTTTATTTGACAGGGTTAATGAAAAACTGTTTTTT,CASSLFDRVNEKLFF
TRBV19,TRBD1,-,TRBJ1-2,TGTGCCACCCGGACCCGACAGGGCTATGGCTACACCTTC,CATRTRQGYGYTF
TRBV6-6,-,-,TRBJ1-4,TGTGCCAGCAGTTGGGAACTGCCTAATGAAAAACTGTTTTTT,CASSWELPNEKLFF
TRBV6-5,-,-,TRBJ1-1,TGTGCCAGCAGTGCTACGACCGGGACCACTGAAGCTTTCTTT,CASSATTGTTEAFF
TRBV7-9,-,-,TRBJ1-1,TGTGCCAGCAGCTTATTAGGGAACACTGAAGCTTTCTTT,CASSLLGNTEAFF
TRBV11-2,-,once,TRBJ2-1,TGTGCCAGCAGCTTATGGGTCGGGTCTGGCAATGAGCAGTTCTTC,CASSLWVGSGNEQFF